The source of this T cell receptor beta chain is a study of T cells after yellow fever vaccination. Turning to the study itself: Fractions low in cell number were prepared with SMART-Seq v4 Ultra Low Input.

TCRdb re-analysed the 5' RACE reads in MiXCR, keeping a single row per CDR3 protein. The table shows more than 95,000 distinct CDR3 sequences, with around 7.4% occurring only once. Whole-study results and caveats: Post-booster reappearance was seen for most primary-vaccination clones (about 96% CD4, around 90% CD8).

This clonotype was counted ten times or more. The antigen is not known. Germline values: CDR1 SGHNT, CDR2 YENEEA. This CDR3 region has 19 residues. Trimming cost V 3 bases and J 4 bases; bases outside gene matches: 17. The receptor's source is a man aged 18 to 30 who received the YFV17D yellow fever vaccine. The sample consisted of CD4+ T cells sorted from PBMCs, taken around 10 days after the first yellow fever vaccination. The chain joins TRBV11-3 to TRBJ2-3; TRBD2 matches 9 bases. CDR3 DNA: TGTGCCAGCAGCTTGACTCGGCTCAATCTAGCGGGGAGGTCAGATACGCAGTATTTT. It is translated as CASSLTRLNLAGRSDTQYF.